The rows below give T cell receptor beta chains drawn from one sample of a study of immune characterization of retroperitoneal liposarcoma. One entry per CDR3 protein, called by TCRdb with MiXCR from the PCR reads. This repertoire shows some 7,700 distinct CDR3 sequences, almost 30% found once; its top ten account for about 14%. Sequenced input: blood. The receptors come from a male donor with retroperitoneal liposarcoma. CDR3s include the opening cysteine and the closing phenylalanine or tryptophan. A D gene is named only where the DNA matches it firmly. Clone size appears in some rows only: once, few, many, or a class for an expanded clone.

CASSHRASPRLRTGELFF TGTGCCAGCAGTCACCGGGCTTCACCACGGTTGAGAACCGGGGAGCTGTTTTTT TRBJ2-2 . TRBV6-1 medium-sized
CAGGTSGGNEQFF TGTGCCGGGGGCACTAGCGGGGGGAATGAGCAGTTCTTC TRBJ2-1 TRBD2 TRBV6-1 medium-sized
CASIDPVNTEAFF TGTGCCAGCATCGACCCAGTGAACACTGAAGCTTTCTTT TRBJ1-1 . TRBV6-1 many
CASSSGQTYQETQYF TGTGCCAGCAGTTCTGGACAAACGTACCAAGAGACCCAGTACTTC TRBJ2-5 . TRBV6-1 .
CASSSGLAGASSYNEQFF TGTGCCAGCAGTTCTGGACTAGCGGGAGCGAGCTCCTACAATGAGCAGTTCTTC TRBJ2-1 TRBD2 TRBV12-3/TRBV12-4 many
CASSSGGSSYEQYF TGTGCCAGCAGTTCGGGCGGGAGTTCATACGAGCAGTACTTC TRBJ2-7 TRBD2 TRBV6-5 .
CASKDGGRGEQYF TGTGCCAGCAAGGATGGCGGGAGGGGGGAGCAGTACTTC TRBJ2-5 TRBD2 TRBV6-1 many
CASSLFRVGDTEAFF TGTGCCAGCAGTTTATTCAGGGTAGGGGACACTGAAGCTTTCTTT TRBJ1-1 . TRBV27 .
CASSTSSGSLKEQYF TGTGCCAGCAGTACGTCTAGCGGGAGCCTAAAAGAGCAGTACTTC TRBJ2-7 TRBD2 TRBV6-2/TRBV6-3 few
CASSLSPGGGRLNEQFF TGTGCCAGCAGTTTATCCCCGGGGGGGGGCAGGTTGAATGAGCAGTTCTTC TRBJ2-1 TRBD2 TRBV27 few
CSAAPEAFF TGCAGCGCAGCCCCTGAAGCTTTCTTT TRBJ1-1 . TRBV29-1 .
CASSLTSVQETQYF TGTGCCAGCAGCTTAACTAGCGTACAAGAGACCCAGTACTTC TRBJ2-5 TRBD2 TRBV7-2 .
CASSQFSDRAGEKTQYF TGTGCCAGCAGCCAATTTTCGGACAGGGCGGGGGAAAAGACCCAGTACTTC TRBJ2-5 . TRBV14 few
CASSLSEETQYF TGTGCCAGCAGCTTAAGTGAAGAGACCCAGTACTTC TRBJ2-5 . TRBV5-8 .
CASRGVGGRNSPLHF TGTGCCAGCAGGGGGGTGGGGGGGCGAAATTCACCCCTCCACTTT TRBJ1-6 . TRBV6-1 few